The table lists the clone carrying this TCR beta chain with many counts. Its cognate antigen is unknown. The data stem from a study of neurological immune-mediated disorders. The CDR3 covers 16 residues. Time point of the sample: longitudinal time-point 2. TCRdb redid the calling of the 5' RACE reads with MiXCR, one entry per CDR3 protein. The sample lists over 75,000 distinct CDR3 sequences, around 6% occurring once. Overall study findings and caveats: The absence of any CDR3 amino acid sequence shared by expanded clones across subjects suggests that repertoires were private in all groups.

Specimen: PBMCs. The chain links TRBV21-1 to TRBJ2-7; no check of the table's D call, TRBD2, against the DNA was made. TRBV21-1 is a pseudogene. This TCR was sampled from a woman aged 55-70 years with multiple sclerosis. The CDR3 region has the DNA TGTGCCAGCAGCGAAAGGGGGACGAAGCGGACCTACGAGCAGTACTTC. This gives the protein CASSERGTKRTYEQYF.